These 21 T cell receptor beta chains were all obtained from the same sample, sequenced in a study of blood T cell repertoires in COVID-19. Clones were sequenced by immunoSEQ multiplex PCR, and TCRdb holds only the in-frame ones, with some missing. The repertoire includes approximately 69,000 clones, around four fifths of them detected once, and 1.5% to 2% sits in the top ten. Sequenced material: peripheral blood. The source is a woman aged 55-75 years with acute or convalescent COVID-19.

This chain uses TRBV3-1 (or the pseudogene TRBV3-2) with TRBJ1-5; D might be TRBD1 (5 bases). Germline CDR1 is LGHDT and CDR2 is YNNKEL (reference sequence). The CDR3 runs to 14 residues. Trimming stripped 2 bases from V and 7 bases from J, with 12 bases between. The CDR3 region is CASSQQGFEQPQHF. The CDR3, as DNA: TGTGCCAGCAGCCAACAGGGATTCGAGCAGCCCCAGCATTTT.

The V call is TRBV6-1, the J call TRBJ1-1; D is perhaps TRBD1 (6 bases). The CDR3 has 14 amino acids. From germline, CDR1 is MNHNS and CDR2 SASEGT. V dropped 3 bases and J dropped 4 bases, with 12 bases sitting between them. The CDR3 spells CASSDRGGITEAFF. The CDR3 coding sequence is TGTGCCAGCAGTGACAGGGGTGGGATCACTGAAGCTTTCTTT.

This clone occurred a few times. The CDR3 does not close with the conserved phenylalanine or tryptophan, likely indicating a read error. The DNA is left out, because the CDR3 cannot be placed on it with certainty; the CDR3 is given as TCRdb lists it. The chain has TRBV12-3 or TRBV12-4 and TRBJ2-7; TRBD1, the D gene given by the table, was not confirmed from the DNA. The CDR3 has 12 amino acids, counting both end residues. The CDR3 sequence is CASSLIQGRPVL.

The chain uses TRBV5-1 and TRBJ2-5, with D uncertain. This CDR3 has 15 amino acids. Germline V gene data show CDR1 as SGHRS and CDR2 as YFSETQ. Trimming pared 1 base from V and 0 bases from J, leaving 10 bases between. CDR3 residues: CASSLRSPYQETQYF. The CDR3 nucleotides read TGCGCCAGCAGCTTGCGGTCGCCGTACCAAGAGACCCAGTACTTC.

The chain links TRBV19 to TRBJ2-2, with a weak D call TRBD1 (6 bases). The V end lost 4 bases, the J end lost 6 bases, and 15 bases lay between the germline ends. Germline V gene lookup returns CDR1 LNHDA and CDR2 SQIVND (reference sequence). The CDR3 consists of 15 residues. In nucleotides, the CDR3 is TGTGCCAGTAGTAACCCACAGGGTGGGCCCGGGGAGCTGTTTTTT. This encodes CASSNPQGGPGELFF.

The chain couples TRBV5-8 to TRBJ1-6; TRBD1 is a possible D gene (5 bases). Germline V gives CDR1 SGHTS, CDR2 YDEGEE. V was clipped by 2 bases and J by 9 bases, with 12 bases between them. The CDR3 totals 14 residues. The CDR3 region is CASSLARVGSPLHF. CDR3 sequence (DNA): TGTGCCAGCAGCTTAGCCAGGGTGGGTTCACCCCTCCACTTT.

The rearrangement links TRBV19 to TRBJ2-1, with 9 bases lining up with TRBD2. Germline loops: CDR1 LNHDA, CDR2 SQIVND (reference sequence). The CDR3 loop spans 15 amino acids. Unmatched junction bases numbered 6, after V lost 5 bases and J lost 4 bases. The chain's CDR3 is CASSESGGIYNEQFF. CDR3 coding DNA: TGTGCCAGTAGTGAAAGCGGGGGGATATACAATGAGCAGTTCTTC. The variable domain in full, with the rest retrieved from reference TRBV19 and TRBJ2-1, is DGGITQSPKYLFRKEGQNVTLSCEQNLNHDAMYWYRQDPGQGLRLIYYSQIVNDFQKGDIAEGYSVSREKKESFPLTVTSAQKNPTAFYLCASSESGGIYNEQFFGPGTRLTVL.

This chain uses TRBV29-1 with TRBJ1-5, with TRBD1 identical over 10 bases. The ends lost 6 bases at V and 8 bases at J; junction bases unmatched: 7. The CDR3 loop spans 13 amino acids. From germline, CDR1 is SQVTM and CDR2 ANQGSEA. This chain's CDR3 is CSVKRDRGEPQHF. The CDR3, as DNA: TGCAGCGTCAAAAGGGACAGGGGAGAGCCCCAGCATTTT.

The J gene is TRBJ1-2, the V gene TRBV7-9; the match to TRBD1 covers 9 bases. Germline CDR1 is SEHNR and CDR2 is FQNEAQ (reference sequence). V lost 5 bases and J lost 6; bases outside the gene matches: 10. CDR3 length equals 15 residues. CDR3 bases: TGTGCCAGCAGCCCCGCGGGACAGGGATCAAATGGCTACACCTTC. Protein: CASSPAGQGSNGYTF.

Only a few counts were recorded for this clone. The chain employs TRBV30 and TRBJ1-4, with 8 nucleotides matching TRBD1. The V and J ends lost 4 bases and 5 bases, in that order; junction bases with no gene match: 12. CDR1 and CDR2 from the germline V gene are GTSNPN and SVGIG (reference sequence). This CDR3 is 16 amino acids long. CDR3 coding DNA: TGTGCCTGGACCCCCCTGATGGGACAGGCAAATGAAAAACTGTTTTTT. Its protein product is CAWTPLMGQANEKLFF.

This chain joins TRBV3-1 (or the pseudogene TRBV3-2) and TRBJ2-7; 12 bases map to TRBD1. This CDR3 comprises 15 residues. The germline V gene encodes CDR1 LGHDT and CDR2 YNNKEL (reference sequence). V gave up 2 bases and J gave up 4 bases; unmatched junction bases: 3. The CDR3 nucleotides read TGTGCCAGCAGCCAATCGGGACAGGGGGCTTACGAGCAGTACTTC. Translating gives CASSQSGQGAYEQYF.

On this clone itself: One junction end disagrees with the germline gene, perhaps due to a read error. V gene TRBV7-7 combines with J gene TRBJ2-1, with TRBD1 matching over 9 bases. The CDR3 runs 16 residues. CDR1 SSHAT and CDR2 FNYEAQ come from the germline V gene (reference sequence). For the CDR3, the DNA is TGTGCTAGCAGCTTAGACGGGACAGGGAGTATCAATGAGCAGTTCTTC. This gives the protein CASSLDGTGSINEQFF. Full variable domain (remainder filled in from reference TRBV7-7 and TRBJ2-1): GAGVSQSPRYKVTKRGQDVTLRCDPISSHATLYWYQQALGQGPEFLTYFNYEAQPDKSGLPSDRFSAERPEGSISTLTIQRTEQRDSAMYRCASSLDGTGSINEQFFGPGTRLTVL.

The genes are TRBV7-9 and TRBJ2-7; D perhaps matches TRBD2 (6 bases). Germline CDR1 SEHNR, CDR2 FQNEAQ (reference sequence). The CDR3 spans 16 residues. Trimming stripped 5 bases from V and 3 bases from J, with 20 bases between. Here the CDR3 reads CASSPRDLPYYYEQYF. CDR3 sequence (DNA): TGTGCCAGCAGCCCGCGGGACCTCCCCTACTACTACGAGCAGTACTTC.

The chain combines TRBV20-1 with TRBJ1-1; the match to TRBD1 covers 7 bases. With 3 bases clipped from V and 0 bases from J, the junction kept 4 bases outside the gene matches. This CDR3 region has 14 residues. Per germline, CDR1 DFQATT and CDR2 SNEGSKA (reference sequence). The CDR3 DNA follows: TGCAGTGCTAGTCGGGACAGTATGAACACTGAAGCTTTCTTT. Translating it yields CSASRDSMNTEAFF.

The chain's CDR3 is CASSSPGYGNTIYF. CDR3 DNA: TGTGCCAGCAGTTCCCCGGGGTATGGAAACACCATATATTTT. This sequence joins TRBV6-1 and TRBJ1-3, with unresolved D. The CDR3 has 14 amino acids. V gave up 5 bases and J gave up 3 bases, with 11 bases separating them. Germline CDR1 reads MNHNS; CDR2 reads SASEGT.

V gene TRBV23-1 combines with J gene TRBJ1-1; weak D call: TRBD1 (6 bases). TRBV23-1 is identified as an open reading frame with a role that is uncertain. V lost 4 bases, J lost 9 bases, and 18 bases lay in between. This CDR3 contains 14 residues. The CDR3 here is CASSLVRTVTKAFF. CDR3 nucleotide sequence: TGCGCCAGCAGTCTAGTAAGGACAGTAACGAAAGCTTTCTTT.

The rearrangement links TRBV5-6 to TRBJ1-2, with 10 bases lining up with TRBD1. The CDR3 has 17 amino acids. CDR1 and CDR2 from the germline V gene are SGHDT and YYEEEE. V lost 4 bases and J lost 4; bases outside the gene matches: 13. The CDR3 bases are TGTGCCAGCAGCCCCTCGGGACAGGGGAGGGTAGGCTATGGCTACACCTTC. Its protein product is CASSPSGQGRVGYGYTF.

The table lists this clone with a count of one. Germline and junction disagree at one end, which may indicate a read error. The chain is built from TRBV4-2 and TRBJ1-4, with 8 nucleotides matching TRBD1. CDR3 length equals 13 residues. The germline CDR1 and CDR2 sequences are LGHNA and YNFKEQ. CDR3 sequence reads: CASSQDGTGQALF. DNA of the CDR3: TGTGCCAGCAGCCAAGATGGGACGGGACAGGCTCTTTTT.

The chain is built from TRBV28 and TRBJ2-2, with D unresolved. Germline V gene sequence: CDR1 MDHEN, CDR2 SYDVKM. V was pared by 6 bases and J by 8 bases, with 10 bases between. The CDR3 has 12 residues. The CDR3 sequence is CASRKPTGELFF. DNA for the CDR3: TGTGCCAGCAGGAAACCCACAGGGGAGCTGTTTTTT.

This chain joins TRBV7-2 and TRBJ2-5; 9 bases are a match to TRBD2. Germline V gene sequence: CDR1 SGHTA, CDR2 FQGNSA. The CDR3 loop spans 17 amino acids. The J segment lost 4 bases and the V segment lost 1 base, leaving 10 bases of the junction unmatched. The CDR3 nucleotides read TGTGCCAGCAGCTTAGGAGGCGGGGGGGCGAATGCAGAGACCCAGTACTTC. It encodes CASSLGGGGANAETQYF.

The rearrangement joins TRBV2 to TRBJ2-2; 7 nucleotides agree with TRBD1. The CDR3 has 15 amino acids. Germline CDR1 SNHLY, CDR2 FYNNEI. The ends lost 5 bases at V and 1 base at J; junction bases unmatched: 4. The DNA for the CDR3 is TGTGCCAGCAGTCGGGACAGCCTGAACACCGGGGAGCTGTTTTTT. Amino acid sequence: CASSRDSLNTGELFF.